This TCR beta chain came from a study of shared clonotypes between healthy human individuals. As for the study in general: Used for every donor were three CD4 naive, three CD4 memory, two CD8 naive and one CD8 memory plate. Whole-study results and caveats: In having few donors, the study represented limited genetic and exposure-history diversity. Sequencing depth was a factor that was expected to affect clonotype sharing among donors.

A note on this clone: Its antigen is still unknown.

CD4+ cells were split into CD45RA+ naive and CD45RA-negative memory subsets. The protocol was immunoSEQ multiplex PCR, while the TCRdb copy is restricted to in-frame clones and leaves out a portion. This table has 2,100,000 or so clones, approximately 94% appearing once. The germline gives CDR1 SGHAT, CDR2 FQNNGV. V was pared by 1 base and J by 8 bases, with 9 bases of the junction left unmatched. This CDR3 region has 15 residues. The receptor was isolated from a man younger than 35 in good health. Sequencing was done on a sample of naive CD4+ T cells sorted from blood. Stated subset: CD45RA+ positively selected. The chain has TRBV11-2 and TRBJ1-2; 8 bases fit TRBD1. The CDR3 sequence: CASSLGDLDRAGYTF. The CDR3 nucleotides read TGTGCCAGCAGCTTAGGCGACCTGGACAGGGCGGGCTACACCTTC.